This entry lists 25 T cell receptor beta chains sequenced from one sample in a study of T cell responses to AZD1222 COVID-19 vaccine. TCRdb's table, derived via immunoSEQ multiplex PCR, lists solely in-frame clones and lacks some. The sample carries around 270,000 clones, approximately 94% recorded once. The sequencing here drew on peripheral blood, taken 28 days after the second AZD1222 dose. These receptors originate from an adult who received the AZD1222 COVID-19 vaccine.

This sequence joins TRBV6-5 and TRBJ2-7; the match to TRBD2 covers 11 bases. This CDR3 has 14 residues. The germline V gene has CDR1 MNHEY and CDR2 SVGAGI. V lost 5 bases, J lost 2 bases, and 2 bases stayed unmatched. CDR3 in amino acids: CASSPGLAAYEQYF. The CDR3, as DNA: TGTGCCAGCAGTCCGGGACTAGCGGCCTACGAGCAGTACTTC.

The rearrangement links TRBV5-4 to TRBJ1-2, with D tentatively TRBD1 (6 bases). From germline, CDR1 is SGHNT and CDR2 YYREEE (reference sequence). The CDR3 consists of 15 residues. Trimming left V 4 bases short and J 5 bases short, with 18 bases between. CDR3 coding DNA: TGTGCCAGCAGCCTACAGGGTCGCTTATTGTATGGCTACACCTTC. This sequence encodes CASSLQGRLLYGYTF.

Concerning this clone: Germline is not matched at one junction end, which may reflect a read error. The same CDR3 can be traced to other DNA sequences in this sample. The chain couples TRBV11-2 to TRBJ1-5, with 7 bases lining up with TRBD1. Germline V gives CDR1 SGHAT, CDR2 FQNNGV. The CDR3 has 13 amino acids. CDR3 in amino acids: CASSLDRDQPQHF. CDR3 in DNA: TGTGCCAGCAGCCTAGACAGGGACCAGCCCCAGCATTTT.

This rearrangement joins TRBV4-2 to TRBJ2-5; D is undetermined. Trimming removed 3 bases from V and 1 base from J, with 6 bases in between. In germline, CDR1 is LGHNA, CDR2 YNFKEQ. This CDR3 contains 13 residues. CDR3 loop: CASSQGPQETQYF. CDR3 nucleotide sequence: TGTGCCAGCAGCCAGGGCCCCCAAGAGACCCAGTACTTC.

CDR3 DNA: TGTGCCAGCAGCTCCGGGACAGGGAAAACAGAGACCCAGTACTTC. It codes for CASSSGTGKTETQYF. The rearrangement uses TRBV27 and TRBJ2-5; 9 nucleotides agree with TRBD1. The trim removed 6 bases at V and 4 bases at J, leaving 9 bases unmatched. The CDR3 totals 15 residues. Looked up from germline, CDR1 is MNHEY and CDR2 is SMNVEV (reference sequence).

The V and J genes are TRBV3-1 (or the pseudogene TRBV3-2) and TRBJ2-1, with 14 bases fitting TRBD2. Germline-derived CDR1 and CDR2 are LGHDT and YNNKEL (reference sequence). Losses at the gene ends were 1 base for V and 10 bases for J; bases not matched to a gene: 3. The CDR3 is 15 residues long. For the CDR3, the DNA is TGTGCCAGCAGCCAAGGGACTAGCGGGAGGCGGGAGCAGTTCTTC. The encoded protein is CASSQGTSGRREQFF.

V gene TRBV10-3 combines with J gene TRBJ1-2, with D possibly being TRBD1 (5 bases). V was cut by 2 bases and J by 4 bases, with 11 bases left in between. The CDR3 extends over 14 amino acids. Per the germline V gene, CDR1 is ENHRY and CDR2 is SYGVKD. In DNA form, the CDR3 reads TGTGCCATCAGTGAGAGGGGACCCGGCTATGGCTACACCTTC. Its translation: CAISERGPGYGYTF.

CDR3 DNA sequence: TGCGCCAGCAGCTTGGAGGTTTCGCACGAGCAGTACTTC. Amino acids: CASSLEVSHEQYF. This rearrangement joins TRBV5-1 to TRBJ2-7; D not certain. CDR3 length equals 13 residues. Germline-derived CDR1 and CDR2 are SGHRS and YFSETQ. V was trimmed by 0 bases and J by 5 bases, leaving 9 bases between them.

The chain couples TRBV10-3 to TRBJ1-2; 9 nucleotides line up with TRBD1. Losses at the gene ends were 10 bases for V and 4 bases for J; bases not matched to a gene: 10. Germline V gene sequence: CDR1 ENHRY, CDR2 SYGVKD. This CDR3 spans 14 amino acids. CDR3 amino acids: CATQPGQGIYGYTF. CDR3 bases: TGTGCCACTCAACCGGGACAGGGAATCTATGGCTACACCTTC.

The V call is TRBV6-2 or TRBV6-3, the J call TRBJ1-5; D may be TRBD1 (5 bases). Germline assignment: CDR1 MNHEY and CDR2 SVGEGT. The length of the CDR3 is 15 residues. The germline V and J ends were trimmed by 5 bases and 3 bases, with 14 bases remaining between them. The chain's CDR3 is CASSNNGANNQPQHF. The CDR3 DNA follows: TGTGCCAGCAGTAACAACGGGGCGAACAATCAGCCCCAGCATTTT.

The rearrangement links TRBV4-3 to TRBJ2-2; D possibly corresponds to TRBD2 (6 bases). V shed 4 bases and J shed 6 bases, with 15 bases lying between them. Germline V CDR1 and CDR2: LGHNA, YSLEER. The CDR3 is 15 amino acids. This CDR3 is CASSLLGSWAGELFF. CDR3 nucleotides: TGCGCCAGCAGCCTCCTCGGGAGCTGGGCCGGGGAGCTGTTTTTT.

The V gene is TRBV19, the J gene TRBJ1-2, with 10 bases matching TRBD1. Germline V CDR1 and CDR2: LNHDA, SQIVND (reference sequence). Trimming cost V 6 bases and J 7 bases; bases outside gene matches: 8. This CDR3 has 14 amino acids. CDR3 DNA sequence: TGTGCCAGTAGCTCACATAGACAGGGGGCTGGCTACACCTTC. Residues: CASSSHRQGAGYTF.

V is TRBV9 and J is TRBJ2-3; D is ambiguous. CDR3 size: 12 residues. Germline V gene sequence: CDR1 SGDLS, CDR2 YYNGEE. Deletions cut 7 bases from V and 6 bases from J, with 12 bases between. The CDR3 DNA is TGTGCCAGCCGGGCCGAAGACGATACGCAGTATTTT. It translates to CASRAEDDTQYF.

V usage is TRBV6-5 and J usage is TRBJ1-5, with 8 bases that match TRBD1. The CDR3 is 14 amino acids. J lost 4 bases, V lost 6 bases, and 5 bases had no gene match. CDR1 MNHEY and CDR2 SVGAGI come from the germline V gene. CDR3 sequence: CASRLTGANQPQHF. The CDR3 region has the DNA TGTGCCAGCAGATTGACAGGGGCAAATCAGCCCCAGCATTTT.

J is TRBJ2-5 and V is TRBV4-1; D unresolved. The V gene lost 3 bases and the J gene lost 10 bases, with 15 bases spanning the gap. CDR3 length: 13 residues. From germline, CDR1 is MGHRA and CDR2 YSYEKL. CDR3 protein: CASSHDTGIIQYF. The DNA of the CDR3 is TGCGCCAGCAGCCATGATACCGGTATTATCCAGTACTTC.

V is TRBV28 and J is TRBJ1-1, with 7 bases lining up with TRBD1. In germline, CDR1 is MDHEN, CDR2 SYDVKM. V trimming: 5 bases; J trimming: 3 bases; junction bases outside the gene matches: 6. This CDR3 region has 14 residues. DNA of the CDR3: TGTGCCAGCAGTCTACAGGGGTGGGACACTGAAGCTTTCTTT. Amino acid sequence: CASSLQGWDTEAFF.

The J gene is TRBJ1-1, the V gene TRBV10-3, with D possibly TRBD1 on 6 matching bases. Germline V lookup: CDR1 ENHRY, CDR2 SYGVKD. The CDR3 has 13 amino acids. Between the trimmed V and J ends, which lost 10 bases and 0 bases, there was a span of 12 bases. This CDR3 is CATGGAVNTEAFF. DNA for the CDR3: TGTGCCACCGGGGGGGCAGTGAACACTGAAGCTTTCTTT.

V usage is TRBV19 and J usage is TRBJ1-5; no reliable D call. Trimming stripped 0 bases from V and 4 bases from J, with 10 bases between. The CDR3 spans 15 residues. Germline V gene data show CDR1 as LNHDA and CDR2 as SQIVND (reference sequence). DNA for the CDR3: TGTGCCAGTAGTATAGATAACCAGGTTAATCAGCCCCAGCATTTT. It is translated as CASSIDNQVNQPQHF.

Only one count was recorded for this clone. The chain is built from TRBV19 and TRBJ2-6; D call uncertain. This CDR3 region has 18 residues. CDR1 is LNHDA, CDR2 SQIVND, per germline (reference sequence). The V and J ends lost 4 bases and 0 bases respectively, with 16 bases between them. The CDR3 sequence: CASSNPPRAFSGANVLTF. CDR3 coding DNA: TGTGCCAGTAGTAACCCCCCAAGGGCCTTCTCTGGGGCCAACGTCCTGACTTTC.

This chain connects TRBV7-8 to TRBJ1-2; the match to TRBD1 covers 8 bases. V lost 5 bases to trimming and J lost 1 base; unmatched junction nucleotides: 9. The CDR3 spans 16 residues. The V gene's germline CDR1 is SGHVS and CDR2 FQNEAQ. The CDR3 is CASSPGTGRGNYGYTF. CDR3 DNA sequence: TGTGCCAGCAGCCCCGGGACAGGAAGGGGTAACTATGGCTACACCTTC.

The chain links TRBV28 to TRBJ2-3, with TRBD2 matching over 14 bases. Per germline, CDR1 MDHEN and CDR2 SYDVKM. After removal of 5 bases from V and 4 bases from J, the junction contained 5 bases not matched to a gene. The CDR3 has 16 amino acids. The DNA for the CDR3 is TGTGCCAGCAGTCCCGGGGGACTAGCGGGGGCAGATACGCAGTATTTT. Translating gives CASSPGGLAGADTQYF.

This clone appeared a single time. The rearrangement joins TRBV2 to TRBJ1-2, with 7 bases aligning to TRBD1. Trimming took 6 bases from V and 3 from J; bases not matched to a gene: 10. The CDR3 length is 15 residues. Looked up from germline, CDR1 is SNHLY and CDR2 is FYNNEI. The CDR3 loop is CASRGLTGKDYGYTF. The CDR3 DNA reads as TGTGCCAGCAGGGGGCTGACAGGGAAAGACTATGGCTACACCTTC.

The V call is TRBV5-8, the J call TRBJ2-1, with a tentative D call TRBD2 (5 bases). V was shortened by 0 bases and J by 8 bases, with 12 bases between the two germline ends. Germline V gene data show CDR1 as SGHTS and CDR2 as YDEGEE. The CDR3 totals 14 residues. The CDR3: CASSLALWRYEQFF. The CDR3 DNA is TGTGCCAGCAGCTTGGCCCTTTGGAGGTATGAGCAGTTCTTC. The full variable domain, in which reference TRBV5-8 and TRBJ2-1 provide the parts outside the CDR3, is EAGVTQSPTHLIKTRGQQATLRCSPISGHTSVYWYQQALGLGLQFLLWYDEGEERNRGNFPPRFSGRQFPNYSSELNVNALELEDSALYLCASSLALWRYEQFFGPGTRLTVL.

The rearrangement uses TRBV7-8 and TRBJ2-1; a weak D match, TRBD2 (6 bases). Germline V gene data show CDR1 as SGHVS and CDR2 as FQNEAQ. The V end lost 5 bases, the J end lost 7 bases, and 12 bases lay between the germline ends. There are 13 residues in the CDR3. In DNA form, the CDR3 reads TGTGCCAGCAGCCGGAGGGCCGGGAATGAGCAGTTCTTC. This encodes CASSRRAGNEQFF. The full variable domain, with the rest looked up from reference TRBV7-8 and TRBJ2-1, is GAGVSQSPRYKVAKRGQDVALRCDPISGHVSLFWYQQALGQGPEFLTYFQNEAQLDKSGLPSDRFFAERPEGSVSTLKIQRTQQEDSAVYLCASSRRAGNEQFFGPGTRLTVL.

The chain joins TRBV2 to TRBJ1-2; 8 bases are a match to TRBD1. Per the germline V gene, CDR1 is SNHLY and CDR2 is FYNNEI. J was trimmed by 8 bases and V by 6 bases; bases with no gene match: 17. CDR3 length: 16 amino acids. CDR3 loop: CASSPNRDRLARGYTF. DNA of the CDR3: TGTGCCAGCAGCCCGAACCGGGACAGGCTTGCTCGGGGCTACACCTTC.